This T cell receptor (beta chain) was identified during a study of blood T cell repertoires in COVID-19. Original handling: Amplification with reference gene primers provided the estimates of nucleated cell counts. Measured with immunoSEQ multiplex PCR; TCRdb has only the in-frame clones, and not every one. V and J calls and clone size are given by that table; D and trimming were obtained from the DNA. There are 200,000 to 300,000 clones in the sample; roughly 89% occur only once, and around 4% lies in the top ten. Ages ranged from about 18 to 89 years, with residence in approximately 23 US areas. Two negative PCRs, clearance, or symptom resolution had been documented for recovered Cohort 3 donors. Germline lookup yields CDR1 ENHRY and CDR2 SYGVKD. V was pared by 8 bases and J by 7 bases, with 9 bases between. The CDR3 runs 11 residues.

This TCR came from a woman aged 25 to 45 who had recovered from COVID-19. Sequencing was carried out using PBMCs or T cells enriched from blood (not recorded which). The rearrangement links TRBV10-3 to TRBJ1-5, with D uncertain. CDR3 in DNA: TGTGCCATCGGCCGACACCAGCCCCAGCATTTT. Amino acids: CAIGRHQPQHF.